Listed here is a single T cell receptor (beta chain). This CDR3 is built from 13 residues. Germline V gene data show CDR1 as MNHNY and CDR2 as SVGAGI (reference sequence). This specimen comes from a study of T cells expressing NK-cell markers. Study background: All TCR beta repertoires analysed originated from sorted CD3+CD56+NKG2C+, CD3+CD56+NKG2C- and CD3+CD56-NKG2C+ T cells.

With the 5' RACE reads reprocessed, TCRdb shows one record per CDR3 protein and no DNA. The table lists 200,000 to 300,000 distinct CDR3 sequences. This chain connects TRBV6-6 to TRBJ2-5. The sample comprised blood T cells: a sorted CD56 or NKG2C T cell subset, CD4+ or CD8+ T cells, or bulk PBMC T cells (not recorded which). This TCR was recovered from a man aged 18 to 30 in good health. The CDR3 is CASTPQRWETQYF.